The present TCR beta chain was sequenced within a study of regulatory T cells in long-lasting Graves disease. Between the trimmed V and J ends, which lost 2 bases and 6 bases, there was a span of 15 bases. CDR1 is SGHRS and CDR2 is YFSETQ in the germline V gene. The CDR3 sequence is 15 residues long. Study conclusions and caveats: Fewer public clonotypes were shared by new patients (around 970) than by persistent patients (around 2,900).

Through Arm-PCR of CDR3 regions and iRepertoire HTBI primers, TCR beta libraries were built. Original data processing: The study identified 50 to 70 TRBV and some 13 TRBJ segments across samples. TCRdb re-called the multiplex PCR reads with MiXCR, one entry per CDR3 protein. These V and J calls are TCRdb output, not the study's own analysis. Among under 250,000 distinct CDR3 sequences listed, roughly 21% were seen once. Time point: newly diagnosed GD, antithyroid drugs for less than 3 months. Preparation of the TCR library used RNA extracted from PBMCs. To note about this clonotype: What it binds is not known.

The sequence was obtained from a female donor with Graves disease. Source: peripheral blood mononuclear cells (PBMCs), taken at new diagnosis, from a patient treated with antithyroid drugs. This chain joins TRBV5-1 and TRBJ2-1; TRBD2 might be the D (7 bases). In nucleotides, the CDR3 is TGCGCCAGCAGCTTCTCGGGGGAGGGGGGCAATGAGCAGTTCTTC. Protein sequence: CASSFSGEGGNEQFF.